This T cell receptor beta chain came from a study of yellow fever vaccine responses in identical twins. Whole-study findings and limits: Reportedly, the response of twins' T cells to the vaccine seemed partly convergent, partly personalized.

TCRdb passed the RT-PCR reads through MiXCR, listing each CDR3 protein once. The sample shows about 11,000 distinct CDR3 sequences, 77% of them seen only once. About this clonotype: The antigen is not known.

The germline CDR1 and CDR2 sequences are MGHRA and YSYEKL. The CDR3 loop spans 16 amino acids. V gave up 2 bases and J gave up 10 bases; unmatched junction bases: 9. The sequence derives from a woman aged 18-35 years who received the yellow fever vaccine. The sequenced sample was T cells from blood (PBMCs), unsorted or a sorted subset (not recorded which), obtained before or after yellow fever vaccination (not recorded which). This sequence joins TRBV4-1 and TRBJ2-2, with 11 nucleotides matching TRBD1. This CDR3 reads CASSQPGTGGTVELFF. The CDR3 DNA follows: TGCGCCAGCAGCCAACCCGGGACAGGGGGAACGGTGGAGCTGTTTTTT.